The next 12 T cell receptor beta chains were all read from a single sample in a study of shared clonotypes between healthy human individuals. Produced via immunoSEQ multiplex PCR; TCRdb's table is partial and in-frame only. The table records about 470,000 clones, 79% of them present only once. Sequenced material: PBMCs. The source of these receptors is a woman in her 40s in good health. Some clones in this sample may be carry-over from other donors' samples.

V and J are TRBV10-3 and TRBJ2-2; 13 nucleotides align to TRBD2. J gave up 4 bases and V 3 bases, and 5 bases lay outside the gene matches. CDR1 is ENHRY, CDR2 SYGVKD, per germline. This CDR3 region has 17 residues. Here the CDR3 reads CAISETSGRGGTGELFF. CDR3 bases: TGTGCCATCAGTGAAACTAGCGGGAGGGGAGGCACCGGGGAGCTGTTTTTT.

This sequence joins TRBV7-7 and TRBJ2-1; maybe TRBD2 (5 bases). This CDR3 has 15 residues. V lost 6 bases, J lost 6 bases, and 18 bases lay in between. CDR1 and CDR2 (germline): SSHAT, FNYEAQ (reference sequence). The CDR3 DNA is TGTGCCAGCAGTCCCACCAGCGGCCCCATCAATGAGCAGTTCTTC. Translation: CASSPTSGPINEQFF.

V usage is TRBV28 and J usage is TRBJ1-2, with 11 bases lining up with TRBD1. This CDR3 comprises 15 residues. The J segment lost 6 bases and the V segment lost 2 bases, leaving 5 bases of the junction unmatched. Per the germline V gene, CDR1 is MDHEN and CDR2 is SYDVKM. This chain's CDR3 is CASSLPGTGGNGYTF. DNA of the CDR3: TGTGCCAGCAGTTTACCGGGGACAGGGGGTAATGGCTACACCTTC.

The CDR3 sequence: CASRGRGGGTEAFF. Written as DNA, the CDR3 is TGTGCCAGCAGGGGCCGGGGGGGAGGCACTGAAGCTTTCTTT. This chain links TRBV28 with TRBJ1-1; possibly TRBD1 for D (5 bases). From germline, CDR1 is MDHEN and CDR2 SYDVKM. The V end was cut by 6 bases, the J end by 4 bases, with 15 bases between. This CDR3 comprises 14 residues.

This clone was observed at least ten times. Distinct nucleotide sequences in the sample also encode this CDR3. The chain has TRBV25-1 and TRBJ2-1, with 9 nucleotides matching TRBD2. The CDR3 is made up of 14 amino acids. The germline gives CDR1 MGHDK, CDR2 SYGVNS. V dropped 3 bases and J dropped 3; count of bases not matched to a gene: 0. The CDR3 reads CASSDSGSYNEQFF. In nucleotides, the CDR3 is TGTGCCAGCAGTGATAGCGGGAGCTACAATGAGCAGTTCTTC.

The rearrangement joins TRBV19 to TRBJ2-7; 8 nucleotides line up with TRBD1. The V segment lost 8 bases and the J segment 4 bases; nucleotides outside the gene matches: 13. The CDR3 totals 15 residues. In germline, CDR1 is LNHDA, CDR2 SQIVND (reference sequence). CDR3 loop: CASADRGGTGYEQYF. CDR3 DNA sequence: TGTGCCAGTGCTGACAGGGGAGGCACAGGGTACGAGCAGTACTTC.

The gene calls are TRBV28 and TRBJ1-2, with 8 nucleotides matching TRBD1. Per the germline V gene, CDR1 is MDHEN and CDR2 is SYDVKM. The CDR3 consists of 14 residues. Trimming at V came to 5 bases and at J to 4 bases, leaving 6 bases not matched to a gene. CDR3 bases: TGTGCCAGCAGTACCCAGGGGGCGACCTATGGCTACACCTTC. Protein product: CASSTQGATYGYTF.

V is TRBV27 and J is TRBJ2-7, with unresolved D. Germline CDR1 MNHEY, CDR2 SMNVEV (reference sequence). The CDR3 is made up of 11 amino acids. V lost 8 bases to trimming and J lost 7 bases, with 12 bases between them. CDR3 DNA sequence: TGTGCCAGCCGCCTTTTGGGGGAGCAGTACTTC. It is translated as CASRLLGEQYF.

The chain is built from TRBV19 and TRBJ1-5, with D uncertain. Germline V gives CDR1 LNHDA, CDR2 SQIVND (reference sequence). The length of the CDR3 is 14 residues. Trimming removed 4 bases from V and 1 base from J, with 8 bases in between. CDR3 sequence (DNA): TGTGCCAGTAGTACCGGAAAAAGCAATCAGCCCCAGCATTTT. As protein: CASSTGKSNQPQHF.

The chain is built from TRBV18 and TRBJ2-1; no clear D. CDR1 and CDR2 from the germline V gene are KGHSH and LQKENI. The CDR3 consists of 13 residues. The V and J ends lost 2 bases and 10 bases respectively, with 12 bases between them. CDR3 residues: CASSPSGRQEQFF. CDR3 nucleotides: TGTGCCAGCTCACCATCCGGCCGTCAAGAGCAGTTCTTC. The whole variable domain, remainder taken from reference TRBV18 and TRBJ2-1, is NAGVMQNPRHLVRRRGQEARLRCSPMKGHSHVYWYRQLPEEGLKFMVYLQKENIIDESGMPKERFSAEFPKEGPSILRIQQVVRGDSAAYFCASSPSGRQEQFFGPGTRLTVL.

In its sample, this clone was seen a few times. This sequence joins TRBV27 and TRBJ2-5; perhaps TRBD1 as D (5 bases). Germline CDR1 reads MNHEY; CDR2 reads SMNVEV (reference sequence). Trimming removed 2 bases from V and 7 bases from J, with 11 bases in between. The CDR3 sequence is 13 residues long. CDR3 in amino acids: CASSLGQGGTQYF. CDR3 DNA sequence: TGTGCCAGCAGTTTAGGGCAGGGTGGGACCCAGTACTTC.

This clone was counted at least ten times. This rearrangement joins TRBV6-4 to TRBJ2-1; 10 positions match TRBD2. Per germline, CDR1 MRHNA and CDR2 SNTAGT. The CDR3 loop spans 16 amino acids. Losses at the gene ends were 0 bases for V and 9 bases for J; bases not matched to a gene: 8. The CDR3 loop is CASSDSGTSGNSEQFF. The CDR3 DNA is TGTGCCAGCAGTGACTCGGGAACTAGCGGGAACAGTGAGCAGTTCTTC.